Listed below are T cell receptor beta chains from one sample, sequenced in a study of blood T cell repertoires in COVID-19. Here immunoSEQ multiplex PCR was the method, and the copy in TCRdb shows in-frame clones only, minus some. The sample lists approximately 200,000 clones; roughly four fifths were seen once. The sequenced sample was peripheral blood. Receptors originate from a woman aged 30 to 39 with acute or convalescent COVID-19. The CDR3 runs from the conserved cysteine through the conserved F or W. A D gene is named only where the DNA matches it firmly. Clone size is given for some rows only: seen once, a few or many times, or a class if the clone is expanded.

v_gene: TRBV29-1; j_gene: TRBJ1-2; abundance: .; d_gene: .; CDR3nt: TGCAGCGTGCCCCGGGGAGCGCTTGGCTACACCTTC; CDR3aa: CSVPRGALGYTF
v_gene: TRBV7-6; j_gene: TRBJ2-7; abundance: once; d_gene: TRBD1; CDR3nt: TGTGCCAGCAGCGAGAGGGGGACAGCCGGCGAGCAGTACTTC; CDR3aa: CASSERGTAGEQYF
v_gene: TRBV3-1/TRBV3-2; j_gene: TRBJ2-7; abundance: .; d_gene: .; CDR3nt: TGTGCCAGCAGTCGCGTCCGGGCCTACGAGCAGTACTTC; CDR3aa: CASSRVRAYEQYF
v_gene: TRBV12-2; j_gene: TRBJ2-2; abundance: .; d_gene: .; CDR3nt: TGTGCAAGTCGCTTAGATACAGGGGAAGGGAACACCGGGGAGCTGTTTTTT; CDR3aa: CASRLDTGEGNTGELFF
v_gene: TRBV25-1; j_gene: TRBJ2-1; abundance: once; d_gene: TRBD2; CDR3nt: TGTGCCAGCAGTCCACTAGCGGGTGGCAGCTCCTACAATGAGCAGTTCTTC; CDR3aa: CASSPLAGGSSYNEQFF
v_gene: TRBV5-1; j_gene: TRBJ1-1; abundance: once; d_gene: TRBD1; CDR3nt: TGCGCCAGCAGATCCGGGACAGGGTACACTGAAGCTTTCTTT; CDR3aa: CASRSGTGYTEAFF
v_gene: TRBV5-6; j_gene: TRBJ1-5; abundance: .; d_gene: TRBD1; CDR3nt: TGTGCCAGCAGCACCTTACAGGGGCTCAGCAATCAGCCCCAGCATTTT; CDR3aa: CASSTLQGLSNQPQHF
v_gene: TRBV27; j_gene: TRBJ1-1; abundance: .; d_gene: TRBD1; CDR3nt: TGTGCCAGCAGTTTAGGAGGGACAGGGATGAACACTGAAGCTTTCTTT; CDR3aa: CASSLGGTGMNTEAFF
v_gene: TRBV6-1; j_gene: TRBJ2-1; abundance: once; d_gene: TRBD2; CDR3nt: TGTGCCAGCAGTGGGAGGGGTAGCGGGAGGCCGAGCTCCTACAATGAGCAGTTCTTC; CDR3aa: CASSGRGSGRPSSYNEQFF
v_gene: TRBV9; j_gene: TRBJ1-4; abundance: .; d_gene: .; CDR3nt: TGTGCCAGCAGCTCACAGATTGAAGGTGAAAAACTGTTTTTT; CDR3aa: CASSSQIEGEKLFF
v_gene: TRBV7-9; j_gene: TRBJ2-7; abundance: .; d_gene: TRBD1; CDR3nt: TGTGCCAGCAGCTTAGCGAGGGACAGACAGTACTTC; CDR3aa: CASSLARDRQYF
v_gene: TRBV6-5; j_gene: TRBJ1-1; abundance: .; d_gene: TRBD1; CDR3nt: TGTGCCTCTCGAGCCGGGACAGCTAACACTGAAGCTTTCTTT; CDR3aa: CASRAGTANTEAFF
v_gene: TRBV6-8; j_gene: TRBJ2-3; abundance: .; d_gene: .; CDR3nt: TGTGCCAGCACCCTCGCAGATACGCAGTATTTT; CDR3aa: CASTLADTQYF
v_gene: TRBV5-4; j_gene: TRBJ1-2; abundance: .; d_gene: .; CDR3nt: TGTGCCAGCAGCCCGGCGCAGGTTGACTATGGCTACACCTTC; CDR3aa: CASSPAQVDYGYTF
v_gene: TRBV4-1; j_gene: TRBJ1-4; abundance: once; d_gene: TRBD1; CDR3nt: TGCGCCAGCACTTGGGACAGGGCAGCGACTAATGAAAAACTGTTTTTT; CDR3aa: CASTWDRAATNEKLFF
v_gene: TRBV11-3; j_gene: TRBJ2-2; abundance: .; d_gene: .; CDR3nt: TGTGCCAGCAGCTTATACGGGGGAAGGTTTGGCGGGGAGCTGTTTTTT; CDR3aa: CASSLYGGRFGGELFF
v_gene: TRBV5-4; j_gene: TRBJ1-2; abundance: .; d_gene: TRBD1; CDR3nt: TGTGCCAGCAGACCAGACAGGGACAATGGCTACACCTTC; CDR3aa: CASRPDRDNGYTF
v_gene: TRBV7-8; j_gene: TRBJ1-3; abundance: few; d_gene: .; CDR3nt: TGTGCCAGCAGCTTAGACCCGCGGGGCACCATATATTTT; CDR3aa: CASSLDPRGTIYF
v_gene: TRBV19; j_gene: TRBJ2-7; abundance: .; d_gene: TRBD1; CDR3nt: TGTGCCAGTAGAAAGGGACAGGGGCTGAGCGAGCAGTACTTC; CDR3aa: CASRKGQGLSEQYF
v_gene: TRBV4-1; j_gene: TRBJ1-5; abundance: .; d_gene: .; CDR3nt: TGCGCCAGCAGCCTGCGGGGGCAACAGCCCCAGCATTTT; CDR3aa: CASSLRGQQPQHF
v_gene: TRBV14; j_gene: TRBJ1-3; abundance: .; d_gene: TRBD1; CDR3nt: TGTGCCAGCAGCCAATTCGGGACAGATCATTCCTCTGGAAACACCATATATTTT; CDR3aa: CASSQFGTDHSSGNTIYF
v_gene: TRBV20-1; j_gene: TRBJ1-1; abundance: .; d_gene: .; CDR3nt: TGCAGTGCTAGAGTTGGGGGGGCAGCTTTCTTT; CDR3aa: CSARVGGAAFF